These 21 T cell receptor beta chains came from one sample sequenced in a study of T cell changes during pregnancy in multiple sclerosis. TCRdb keeps only in-frame clones here, not all; method: immunoSEQ multiplex PCR. Among under 110,000 clones, about 90% were seen once, and the ten largest hold less than 2%. The specimen was peripheral blood, collected after pregnancy. These receptors originate from a female donor with multiple sclerosis, enrolled in a pregnancy study.

Written as DNA, the CDR3 is TGTGCCAGTAGTATAAGGAGGGCAACTAATGAAAAACTGTTTTTT. Its translation: CASSIRRATNEKLFF. V usage is TRBV19 and J usage is TRBJ1-4; no firm D call. Germline assignment: CDR1 LNHDA and CDR2 SQIVND (reference sequence). The CDR3 runs to 15 residues. Trimming took 2 bases from V and 0 from J, leaving 7 bases between them.

A single count supports this clone. V and J are TRBV19 and TRBJ1-2; D not resolved. The V and J ends lost 5 bases and 4 bases respectively, with 17 bases between them. CDR3 length: 15 residues. Per the germline V gene, CDR1 is LNHDA and CDR2 is SQIVND (reference sequence). The CDR3 nucleotides read TGTGCCAGTAGTGCCTCCCTGACAAGCTCCTATGGCTACACCTTC. Its protein is CASSASLTSSYGYTF.

CDR3 in amino acids: CASSRDGAGSYNEQFF. In nucleotides, the CDR3 is TGCGCCAGCAGCAGAGACGGCGCGGGCTCCTACAATGAGCAGTTCTTC. The chain has TRBV4-1 and TRBJ2-1; D might be TRBD2 (5 bases). Trimming took off 5 bases at V and 0 bases at J, with 14 bases between the two ends. This CDR3 region has 16 residues. CDR1 and CDR2 from the germline V gene are MGHRA and YSYEKL.

This chain's CDR3 is CASNRDRLAKNIQYF. Written as DNA, the CDR3 is TGTGCCAGCAACCGGGACAGACTAGCCAAAAACATTCAGTACTTC. The chain combines TRBV2 with TRBJ2-4; 7 bases fit TRBD1. The CDR3 totals 15 residues. Germline V CDR1 and CDR2: SNHLY, FYNNEI. The ends lost 7 bases at V and 0 bases at J; junction bases unmatched: 6.

This clone showed up just a few times. The chain joins TRBV7-2 to TRBJ1-3; D is unresolved. CDR3 length: 12 residues. V was clipped by 5 bases and J by 1 base, with 3 bases between them. Germline CDR1 SGHTA, CDR2 FQGNSA. CDR3: CASSPSGNTIYF. The CDR3 DNA is TGTGCCAGCAGCCCATCTGGAAACACCATATATTTT. Supplemented by reference TRBV7-2 and TRBJ1-3, the full variable domain reads GAGVSQSPSNKVTEKGKDVELRCDPISGHTALYWYRQSLGQGLEFLIYFQGNSAPDKSGLPSDRFSAERTGGSVSTLTIQRTQQEDSAVYLCASSPSGNTIYFGEGSWLTVV.

This clone came up a few times. The chain has TRBV7-9 and TRBJ1-6, with 8 bases lining up with TRBD1. Germline-derived CDR1 and CDR2 are SEHNR and FQNEAQ (reference sequence). CDR3 size: 14 residues. Unmatched junction bases numbered 7, after V lost 5 bases and J lost 10 bases. The CDR3 DNA reads as TGTGCCAGCAGCCTCGGACAGGGCCCATCACCCCTCCACTTT. It specifies CASSLGQGPSPLHF.

CDR3 protein: CASTPGTAYTGELFF. The CDR3 DNA is TGTGCCTCGACACCCGGGACAGCCTACACCGGGGAGCTGTTTTTT. The gene calls are TRBV10-3 and TRBJ2-2; TRBD1 aligns across 7 bases. This CDR3 region has 15 residues. J was trimmed by 3 bases and V by 11 bases; bases with no gene match: 12. CDR1 is ENHRY and CDR2 is SYGVKD in the germline V gene.

The chain employs TRBV4-1 and TRBJ2-1; 7 bases are a match to TRBD2. The V segment lost 0 bases and the J segment 15 bases; nucleotides outside the gene matches: 17. This CDR3 has 16 residues. The germline V gene encodes CDR1 MGHRA and CDR2 YSYEKL. As DNA, the CDR3 is TGCGCCAGCAGCCAAGACGTTCTAGCGGCGGGGCGGCTGCGGTTCTTC. Protein: CASSQDVLAAGRLRFF.

The rearrangement links TRBV25-1 to TRBJ2-7; the match to TRBD2 covers 9 bases. The length of the CDR3 is 15 residues. Unmatched junction bases numbered 14, after V lost 5 bases and J lost 9 bases. Germline CDR1 is MGHDK and CDR2 is SYGVNS. CDR3: CASSPPGLAGGGQYF. DNA for the CDR3: TGTGCCAGCAGTCCACCGGGACTAGCAGGGGGAGGGCAGTACTTC.

V gene TRBV6-1 combines with J gene TRBJ1-6; D may be TRBD1 (5 bases). The CDR3 has 14 amino acids. Germline V lookup: CDR1 MNHNS, CDR2 SASEGT. The germline V and J ends were trimmed by 6 bases and 10 bases, with 16 bases remaining between them. CDR3 bases: TGTGCCAGCAGATCGGGGGACTTGGGCTCACCCCTCCACTTT. Translated, it gives CASRSGDLGSPLHF.

V and J are TRBV5-1 and TRBJ1-2; TRBD1 aligns across 9 bases. Per germline, CDR1 SGHRS and CDR2 YFSETQ. The CDR3 spans 16 residues. Trimming cost V 4 bases and J 3 bases; bases outside gene matches: 10. The CDR3 is CASSPVPGQGDYGYTF. CDR3 nucleotides: TGCGCCAGCAGCCCAGTTCCGGGACAGGGTGACTATGGCTACACCTTC.

This clone was detected once. V and J are TRBV18 and TRBJ2-5; 7 nucleotides match TRBD2. Germline assignment: CDR1 KGHSH and CDR2 LQKENI. CDR3 length equals 15 residues. J gave up 2 bases and V 0 bases, and 3 bases lay outside the gene matches. CDR3: CASSPPLARQETQYF. For the CDR3, the DNA is TGTGCCAGCTCACCACCACTAGCGAGACAAGAGACCCAGTACTTC.

V is TRBV6-1 and J is TRBJ2-1; TRBD2 matches 10 bases. V lost 8 bases and J lost 3; bases outside the gene matches: 7. This CDR3 has 15 amino acids. Germline CDR1 reads MNHNS; CDR2 reads SASEGT. The CDR3 loop reads CASCRSSGSYNEQFF. DNA of the CDR3: TGTGCCAGCTGCAGATCTAGCGGGAGCTACAATGAGCAGTTCTTC.

The rearrangement joins TRBV27 to TRBJ2-2; D is possibly TRBD2 (5 bases). The CDR3 is made up of 12 amino acids. Germline V gene sequence: CDR1 MNHEY, CDR2 SMNVEV (reference sequence). The V end was cut by 3 bases, the J end by 7 bases, with 6 bases between. The DNA for the CDR3 is TGTGCCAGCAGTTTCGGGGTCGGGGAGCTGTTTTTT. It specifies CASSFGVGELFF.

This chain joins TRBV29-1 and TRBJ2-3; 11 bases align to TRBD2. J was trimmed by 5 bases and V by 6 bases; bases with no gene match: 4. The CDR3 sequence is 13 residues long. Germline values: CDR1 SQVTM, CDR2 ANQGSEA. Here the CDR3 reads CSVTSGTRDTQYF. The CDR3, as DNA: TGCAGCGTGACTAGCGGGACAAGAGATACGCAGTATTTT.

The chain links TRBV7-3 to TRBJ2-1, with 7 nucleotides matching TRBD1. This CDR3 region has 15 residues. CDR1 is SGHTA and CDR2 is FQGTGA in the germline V gene. V trimming: 4 bases; J trimming: 5 bases; junction bases outside the gene matches: 8. The CDR3 loop reads CASSSNAGTDNEQFF. CDR3 in DNA: TGTGCCAGCAGCTCTAACGCCGGGACAGACAATGAGCAGTTCTTC. Variable domain in full (rest from reference TRBV7-3 and TRBJ2-1): GAGVSQTPSNKVTEKGKYVELRCDPISGHTALYWYRQSLGQGPEFLIYFQGTGAADDSGLPNDRFFAVRPEGSVSTLKIQRTERGDSAVYLCASSSNAGTDNEQFFGPGTRLTVL.

The chain uses TRBV5-1 and TRBJ1-4, with 7 bases matching TRBD1. Losses at the gene ends were 1 base for V and 7 bases for J; bases not matched to a gene: 1. CDR1 is SGHRS, CDR2 YFSETQ, per germline. The CDR3 spans 13 residues. The CDR3 loop is CASSLSGGEKLFF. CDR3 DNA: TGCGCCAGCAGCTTGTCAGGGGGTGAAAAACTGTTTTTT.

The CDR3: CATSRERDSEAFF. In nucleotides, the CDR3 is TGTGCCACCAGCAGAGAACGGGACAGCGAAGCTTTCTTT. The chain combines TRBV15 with TRBJ1-1, with 7 positions matching TRBD1. This CDR3 contains 13 residues. Germline V CDR1 and CDR2: LNHNV, YYDKDF (reference sequence). The V segment lost 0 bases and the J segment 8 bases; nucleotides outside the gene matches: 3. Together with reference TRBV15 and TRBJ1-1, the CDR3 gives the full variable domain: DAMVIQNPRYQVTQFGKPVTLSCSQTLNHNVMYWYQQKSSQAPKLLFHYYDKDFNNEADTPDNFQSRRPNTSFCFLDIRSPGLGDTAMYLCATSRERDSEAFFGQGTRLTVV.

This rearrangement joins TRBV2 to TRBJ1-5, with D perhaps matching TRBD1 (5 bases). Germline CDR1 is SNHLY and CDR2 is FYNNEI. The V end was cut by 7 bases, the J end by 4 bases, with 32 bases between. The CDR3 contains 20 residues. The CDR3: CASKKVGGTGGRDSNQPQHF. As DNA, the CDR3 is TGTGCCAGCAAGAAGGTTGGAGGGACTGGGGGACGGGATAGTAATCAGCCCCAGCATTTT.

A single count supports this clone. The chain recombines TRBV7-2 with TRBJ2-3, with 8 bases fitting TRBD1. CDR3 size: 18 residues. Germline assignment: CDR1 SGHTA and CDR2 FQGNSA. V was clipped by 1 base and J by 2 bases; unmatched bases: 11. This CDR3 reads CASSLVGTGPSYTDTQYF. The DNA of the CDR3 is TGTGCCAGCAGCTTAGTGGGGACAGGTCCTTCCTACACAGATACGCAGTATTTT.

The chain is built from TRBV28 and TRBJ1-2, with 10 bases that match TRBD1. Losses at the gene ends were 6 bases for V and 3 bases for J; bases not matched to a gene: 16. The CDR3 has 18 amino acids. From germline, CDR1 is MDHEN and CDR2 SYDVKM. The DNA for the CDR3 is TGTGCCAGCAGCACCCCCGCAGGTTCGACAGGGGGCTACTATGGCTACACCTTC. It specifies CASSTPAGSTGGYYGYTF.